This T cell receptor (beta chain) stems from a study of control samples from healthy donors and cancer patients. TCRdb's table, derived via immunoSEQ multiplex PCR, lists solely in-frame clones and lacks some. The sample has about 180,000 clones; around nine tenths are singletons. This clone was detected only a few times. The TCR sequence derives from a man aged 30-40 years in good health. Material for sequencing was blood.

The CDR3 DNA sequence: TGTGCCAGCCTGTCCAGCGGCACAGATACGCAGTATTTT. Translating it yields CASLSSGTDTQYF. The chain carries TRBV11-2 and TRBJ2-3; D is unresolved. Deletions cut 8 bases from V and 1 base from J, with 10 bases between. From germline, CDR1 is SGHAT and CDR2 FQNNGV. The CDR3 runs to 13 residues.